The 30 T cell receptor beta chains below were found in one sample sequenced in a study of T-cell memory formation after mild COVID-19. TCRdb reprocessed the 5' RACE reads with MiXCR, giving one entry per CDR3 protein. Found here are about 410,000 distinct CDR3 sequences, over 15% of them singletons; the top ten hold 20% to 25%. Sequencing was done on a sample of PBMCs or a T cell subset sorted from them (not recorded which). The receptors here all came from a man in his late teens or twenties who had mild COVID-19 (a few samples of this study predate the infection). Cell type and time point are not known.

This clonotype was detected a few times. V is TRBV2 and J is TRBJ1-1; D remains ambiguous. CDR1 SNHLY and CDR2 FYNNEI come from the germline V gene. The CDR3 runs 15 residues. V was trimmed by 0 bases and J by 1 base, leaving 9 bases between them. The CDR3 here is CASSEAEGSNTEAFF. CDR3 bases: TGTGCCAGCAGTGAAGCTGAGGGATCGAACACTGAAGCTTTCTTT.

This clonotype was observed at least ten times. The chain links TRBV7-2 to TRBJ1-4; D is unclear. Deletions cut 5 bases from V and 2 bases from J, with 21 bases between. This CDR3 is built from 18 residues. Germline CDR1 and CDR2: SGHTA and FQGNSA. CDR3 bases: TGTGCCAGCAGCCCTAACCGTGGCTCCTGGTCCACTAATGAAAAACTGTTTTTT. Translation gives CASSPNRGSWSTNEKLFF.

This clonotype was counted between two and nine times. The chain combines TRBV12-3 or TRBV12-4 with TRBJ2-7, with 8 bases identical to TRBD2. J lost 2 bases, V lost 6 bases, and 18 bases had no gene match. This CDR3 has 18 amino acids. CDR3 DNA sequence: TGTGCCAGCAGCCAGATAGTTTCTCGGCGGGGGGTCCCCTACGAGCAGTACTTC. Protein product: CASSQIVSRRGVPYEQYF.

The chain joins TRBV7-9 to TRBJ1-6, with 7 bases aligning to TRBD1. The V and J ends lost 5 bases and 5 bases, in that order; junction bases with no gene match: 3. Germline assignment: CDR1 SEHNR and CDR2 FQNEAQ (reference sequence). The CDR3 totals 14 residues. Written as DNA, the CDR3 is TGTGCCAGCAGCGTGGGACAGCATAATTCACCCCTCCACTTT. Encoded protein: CASSVGQHNSPLHF.

The table lists this clonotype with a few counts. The chain links TRBV20-1 to TRBJ2-7; TRBD2 might be the D (6 bases). The CDR3 is made up of 11 amino acids. Deletions cut 3 bases from V and 4 bases from J, with 7 bases between. Germline CDR1 reads DFQATT; CDR2 reads SNEGSKA (reference sequence). CDR3 in DNA: TGCAGTGCTAGGGCGGGATACGAGCAGTACTTC. Its translation is CSARAGYEQYF.

This clonotype was detected only a few times. V gene TRBV5-1 combines with J gene TRBJ2-6, with TRBD1 as a possible D gene (5 bases). The V end lost 1 base, the J end lost 0 bases, and 11 bases lay between the germline ends. This CDR3 contains 17 residues. CDR1 and CDR2 from the germline V gene are SGHRS and YFSETQ. The CDR3 loop reads CASSLQGPSSGANVLTF. CDR3 DNA: TGCGCCAGCAGCTTGCAGGGCCCGAGCTCTGGGGCCAACGTCCTGACTTTC.

The chain's CDR3 is CASSWRQSTDTQYF. CDR3 DNA: TGTGCCAGCAGCTGGCGGCAGAGCACAGATACGCAGTATTTT. The chain carries TRBV7-6 and TRBJ2-3; D remains unclear. V gave up 4 bases and J gave up 0 bases, with 8 bases separating them. The CDR3 consists of 14 residues. The germline V gene encodes CDR1 SGHVS and CDR2 FNYEAQ.

V is TRBV7-2 and J is TRBJ2-3; perhaps D is TRBD1 or TRBD2 (5 bases each). The CDR3 runs to 15 residues. The V gene lost 1 base and the J gene lost 6 bases, with 14 bases spanning the gap. CDR1 and CDR2 from the germline V gene are SGHTA and FQGNSA. DNA for the CDR3: TGTGCCAGCAGCTTAGTCCCGGGGCCCGGGGATACGCAGTATTTT. This encodes CASSLVPGPGDTQYF.

This clonotype came up a few times. J is TRBJ1-1 and V is TRBV5-5, with TRBD1 identical over 11 bases. This CDR3 has 15 amino acids. After removal of 2 bases from V and 7 bases from J, the junction contained 7 bases not matched to a gene. Germline V lookup: CDR1 SGHKS, CDR2 YYEKEE (reference sequence). CDR3 sequence (DNA): TGTGCCAGCAGCTTCGGACAGGGGGCTGCTAGTGAAGCTTTCTTT. It specifies CASSFGQGAASEAFF.

This clonotype was counted between two and nine times. The CDR3 region has the DNA TGTGCCAGCAGCCCGAGGACTAGCTACACCGGGGAGCTGTTTTTT. It is translated as CASSPRTSYTGELFF. J is TRBJ2-2 and V is TRBV9; 8 nucleotides align to TRBD2. Germline CDR1 and CDR2: SGDLS and YYNGEE. V dropped 4 bases and J dropped 3; count of bases not matched to a gene: 5. The CDR3 extends over 15 amino acids.

The chain employs TRBV6-5 and TRBJ2-3; D is unclear. Germline V gives CDR1 MNHEY, CDR2 SVGAGI. Trimming took 3 bases from V and 2 from J, leaving 12 bases between them. The CDR3 runs 15 residues. The CDR3 is CASSYQEGYTDTQYF. CDR3 DNA sequence: TGTGCCAGCAGTTATCAGGAAGGGTACACAGATACGCAGTATTTT.

This clonotype was seen only a few times. The J gene is TRBJ2-5, the V gene TRBV27, with 9 positions matching TRBD2. Germline trimming cut 5 bases from V and 5 bases from J; bases unmatched to any gene: 12. This CDR3 is built from 16 residues. CDR1 MNHEY and CDR2 SMNVEV come from the germline V gene (reference sequence). CDR3 residues: CASSPRSGGRRETQYF. The CDR3 DNA is TGTGCCAGCAGTCCTCGTAGCGGGGGCCGAAGGGAGACCCAGTACTTC.

The chain joins TRBV14 to TRBJ2-1, with D unresolved. The J call may be faulty, since TRBJ2-7 better matches the DNA end. The V gene's germline CDR1 is SGHDN and CDR2 FVKESK. The CDR3 has 14 residues. CDR3 sequence: CASSHERVGYEQYF. The CDR3 coding sequence is TGTGCCAGCAGCCACGAACGGGTTGGGTACGAGCAGTACTTC.

The genes are TRBV7-3 and TRBJ2-3; D remains unclear. CDR1 and CDR2 from the germline V gene are SGHTA and FQGTGA. The CDR3 spans 12 residues. Trimming took 3 bases from V and 5 from J, leaving 6 bases between them. CDR3 nucleotide sequence: TGTGCCAGCAGCTTCCAAGGAGATACGCAGTATTTT. Translating it yields CASSFQGDTQYF.

This clonotype was detected many times. This chain's CDR3 is CASSDLQGPRTGELFF. CDR3 nucleotide sequence: TGTGCCAGCAGTGATCTACAGGGCCCTAGGACCGGGGAGCTGTTTTTT. V gene TRBV25-1 combines with J gene TRBJ2-2; maybe TRBD1 (6 bases). Between the trimmed V and J ends, which lost 3 bases and 5 bases, there was a span of 16 bases. The CDR3 loop spans 16 amino acids. Germline lookup yields CDR1 MGHDK and CDR2 SYGVNS.

V and J are TRBV4-3 and TRBJ1-3; D is unresolved. The CDR3 length is 17 residues. Trimming pared 0 bases from V and 4 bases from J, leaving 16 bases between. Per the germline V gene, CDR1 is LGHNA and CDR2 is YSLEER. CDR3 DNA sequence: TGCGCCAGCAGCCAAGATGTGCCCAATGCAGCCGGAAACACCATATATTTT. Translation gives CASSQDVPNAAGNTIYF.

This chain links TRBV7-3 with TRBJ2-2; D ambiguous. CDR3 length: 14 amino acids. Germline CDR1 SGHTA, CDR2 FQGTGA. V lost 4 bases to trimming and J lost 9 bases, with 15 bases between them. Written as DNA, the CDR3 is TGTGCCAGCAGCTCCCTTGGGCTAGTCTGGGAGCTGTTTTTT. It codes for CASSSLGLVWELFF.

V usage is TRBV7-2 and J usage is TRBJ2-3; 8 nucleotides match TRBD2. Germline V gene sequence: CDR1 SGHTA, CDR2 FQGNSA. CDR3 length: 16 amino acids. V shed 7 bases, J shed 1 base, and the junction held 10 bases outside the gene matches. DNA for the CDR3: TGTGCCAGCACCAATTGGGCGGGGGGAGGCACAGATACGCAGTATTTT. Protein: CASTNWAGGGTDTQYF.

The rearrangement links TRBV4-1 to TRBJ1-6; tentative D call: TRBD1 (5 bases). Per germline, CDR1 MGHRA and CDR2 YSYEKL. The CDR3 has 16 residues. The V end was cut by 8 bases, the J end by 6 bases, with 20 bases between. The CDR3, as DNA: TGCGCCAGCGAGGGGAACCAGGGTATCGGTAATTCACCCCTCCACTTT. As protein: CASEGNQGIGNSPLHF.

This clonotype came up a few times. The chain joins TRBV10-3 to TRBJ2-3; the D gene could be TRBD1 or TRBD2 (5 bases each). Germline CDR1 and CDR2: ENHRY and SYGVKD. The CDR3 length is 16 residues. V dropped 4 bases and J dropped 5 bases, with 19 bases sitting between them. The CDR3 protein is CAISGGEGGVLDTQYF. DNA of the CDR3: TGTGCCATCAGTGGAGGGGAAGGTGGAGTTTTAGATACGCAGTATTTT.

The V and J genes are TRBV6-2 or TRBV6-3 and TRBJ1-2; D remains ambiguous. The CDR3 is 13 amino acids. Germline assignment: CDR1 MNHEY and CDR2 SVGEGT. V lost 5 bases to trimming and J lost 4 bases, with 11 bases between them. For the CDR3, the DNA is TGTGCCAGCAGTCCCGGCAGCGCCTATGGCTACACCTTC. It encodes CASSPGSAYGYTF.

CDR3 nucleotide sequence: TGTGCCAGCAGCCAAGATGGGCAAAACACTGAAGCTTTCTTT. This sequence encodes CASSQDGQNTEAFF. The J gene is TRBJ1-1, the V gene TRBV3-1; D remains ambiguous. Trimming shortened V by 0 bases and J by 2 bases, and 7 bases separated the two germline ends. Per germline, CDR1 LGHDT and CDR2 YNNKEL (reference sequence). The CDR3 has 14 amino acids.

This clonotype has a handful of counts. This chain joins TRBV20-1 and TRBJ1-2; unclear D gene. Germline V CDR1 and CDR2: DFQATT, SNEGSKA (reference sequence). The CDR3 contains 15 residues. V lost 0 bases and J lost 4, with 15 bases in between. The CDR3 is CSARERPDIGYGYTF. In nucleotides, the CDR3 is TGCAGTGCTAGAGAGAGGCCGGATATCGGCTATGGCTACACCTTC.

The V and J genes are TRBV6-5 and TRBJ2-6; 8 bases are shared with TRBD2. Germline V gives CDR1 MNHEY, CDR2 SVGAGI. This CDR3 has 19 amino acids. The ends lost 0 bases at V and 0 bases at J; junction bases unmatched: 7. CDR3 loop: CASSYSLGLGSSGANVLTF. The CDR3, as DNA: TGTGCCAGCAGTTACTCTTTGGGACTAGGGAGCTCTGGGGCCAACGTCCTGACTTTC.

The chain joins TRBV5-1 to TRBJ2-3; perhaps TRBD2 as D (6 bases). V was cut by 4 bases and J by 6 bases, with 18 bases left in between. Germline CDR1 SGHRS, CDR2 YFSETQ. This CDR3 has 15 residues. CDR3 amino acids: CASSSRTGVLDTQYF. Written as DNA, the CDR3 is TGCGCCAGCAGCAGCCGGACGGGAGTTCTGGATACGCAGTATTTT.

To note about this clonotype: In this CDR3 the conserved last residue, phenylalanine or tryptophan, is missing, so a read error is likely. The DNA is omitted, as the CDR3 cannot be located on it reliably, and the CDR3 follows TCRdb's listing. The chain links TRBV5-6 to TRBJ2-7; the table's D gene call, TRBD1, was not cross checked with the DNA. The germline V gene encodes CDR1 SGHDT and CDR2 YYEEEE. The CDR3 is 12 amino acids in total, end residues counted. CDR3 protein: CASSFRDRDALL.

This chain links TRBV12-3 or TRBV12-4 with TRBJ1-2; tentative D call: TRBD1 (6 bases). The V and J ends lost 8 bases and 8 bases respectively, with 21 bases between them. There are 14 residues in the CDR3. The CDR3 sequence is CASAKTGSLRGYTF. DNA of the CDR3: TGTGCCAGCGCTAAGACAGGCTCCCTTCGGGGCTACACCTTC.

This rearrangement joins TRBV4-1 to TRBJ2-2, with D perhaps matching TRBD2 (7 bases). The germline gives CDR1 MGHRA, CDR2 YSYEKL. V was cut by 5 bases and J by 6 bases, with 16 bases left in between. This CDR3 is built from 15 residues. CDR3: CASSRVGGAAGELFF. Here the CDR3 DNA reads TGCGCCAGCAGCAGGGTTGGGGGGGCCGCCGGGGAGCTGTTTTTT.

The rearrangement links TRBV3-1 to TRBJ1-6, with 11 bases identical to TRBD1. The V segment lost 8 bases and the J segment 14 bases; nucleotides outside the gene matches: 8. This CDR3 has 13 residues. Germline V lookup: CDR1 LGHDT, CDR2 YNNKEL (reference sequence). CDR3 sequence reads: CASGGQGAGTLHF. Here the CDR3 DNA reads TGTGCCAGCGGCGGACAGGGGGCCGGCACCCTCCACTTT.

In its sample, this clonotype was seen many times. The V and J genes are TRBV7-2 and TRBJ2-5, with D hard to call. CDR1 and CDR2 from the germline V gene are SGHTA and FQGNSA. The length of the CDR3 is 13 residues. Trimming stripped 2 bases from V and 2 bases from J, with 6 bases between. CDR3 protein: CASSLQRQETQYF. Here the CDR3 DNA reads TGTGCCAGCAGCTTACAAAGACAAGAGACCCAGTACTTC.